This TCR beta chain derives from a study of identical twins. From the 5' RACE reads, TCRdb called clonotypes with MiXCR, one entry per CDR3 protein. Found here are fewer than 250,000 distinct CDR3 sequences, approximately 9% of them singletons; the top ten hold about 5.5%. Study conclusions and caveats: Insertions were fewer in abundant cord blood beta clonotypes, whereas memory repertoires showed none of this pattern. Analyses of zero insertions could, in part, be confounded by invariant MAIT and iNKT cells. Less excess twin sharing appeared in beta out-of-frame sequences.

The germline gives CDR1 DFQATT, CDR2 SNEGSKA (reference sequence). This CDR3 has 14 residues. V gave up 2 bases and J gave up 0 bases, with 10 bases separating them. On this clonotype: Its specificity is not known.

The sample comprised memory (CD45RO+) T cells sorted from blood. The TCR sequence derives from a woman aged 18-30 years in good health. The chain recombines TRBV20-1 with TRBJ2-5, with no clear D. The CDR3 nucleotides are TGCAGTGCTAGATTGTGGAGAAACCAAGAGACCCAGTACTTC. Its protein is CSARLWRNQETQYF.